The clone carrying this T cell receptor (beta chain) was found once. Its antigen is as yet unknown. A single base separates this from a much larger clone, so it may be a read error. The sample is drawn from a study of blood T cells in healthy people across ages. Regarding the study as a whole: Diversity was estimated from one million T cells, and these estimates were considered underestimates.

It was with a sample-barcoded 5' primer and a J-beta primer mix that a second PCR of about 6 to 11 cycles was run. TCRdb fed the 5' RACE reads into MiXCR, producing one record per CDR3 protein. Here the sample spans 1.5 million to 2 million distinct CDR3 sequences, approximately 28% being singletons. V lost 0 bases to trimming and J lost 0 bases, with 4 bases between them. Germline lookup yields CDR1 ENHRY and CDR2 SYGVKD. There are 14 residues in the CDR3. The sample consisted of blood. This chain uses TRBV10-3 with TRBJ2-3; D unresolved. This sequence originates from a woman in her 30s in good health. Here the CDR3 reads CAISESSSTDTQYF. CDR3 sequence (DNA): TGTGCCATCAGTGAGTCTAGTAGCACAGATACGCAGTATTTT.